The present entry profiles one T cell receptor beta chain with its context. As yet, its antigen is unknown. This record belongs to a study of blood T cells in healthy people across ages. The CDR3 length is 13 residues. Deletions cut 6 bases from V and 7 bases from J, with 15 bases between. The second PCR ran roughly 6 to 12 cycles with a sample-barcoded 5' primer and J-beta primers. Using its own MiXCR run on the 5' RACE reads, TCRdb lists one record per CDR3 protein. The table has about 680,000 distinct CDR3 sequences, around half seen once; the top ten hold 25% to 35%. Findings of the study overall: Across samples, TCR beta diversity tracked strongly with naive T cell percentage.

This chain uses TRBV12-3 or TRBV12-4 with TRBJ1-2; D may be TRBD1 (5 bases). The material sequenced was blood. This receptor was identified in a woman aged 55 to 70 in good health. This CDR3 is CASSPSRASGYTF. CDR3 in DNA: TGTGCCAGCAGCCCCTCCAGGGCGAGTGGCTACACCTTC.